Each of the 7 T cell receptor beta chains below was sequenced from the same sample in a study of T-cell memory formation after mild COVID-19. TCRdb reanalysed the 5' RACE reads using MiXCR and keeps one entry per CDR3 protein. The profile shows approximately 560,000 distinct CDR3 sequences, 17% of them singletons. Sequencing was carried out using PBMCs or a T cell subset sorted from them (not recorded which). The receptor set was obtained from an adult woman who had mild COVID-19 (a few samples of this study predate the infection). Cell type and time point are not known.

The chain combines TRBV29-1 with TRBJ1-1, with unresolved D. Germline V gene sequence: CDR1 SQVTM, CDR2 ANQGSEA. The V end lost 6 bases, the J end lost 3 bases, and 14 bases lay between the germline ends. This CDR3 comprises 13 residues. CDR3: CSVSRGRDTEAFF. The CDR3 DNA reads as TGCAGCGTCTCCCGGGGTAGGGACACTGAAGCTTTCTTT.

This clonotype was found a few times. The chain couples TRBV24-1 to TRBJ2-3, with D possibly being TRBD1 or TRBD2 (6 bases each). The germline V and J ends were trimmed by 4 bases and 2 bases, with 15 bases remaining between them. From germline, CDR1 is KGHDR and CDR2 SFDVKD. CDR3 length equals 16 residues. This chain's CDR3 is CATSDRGTPDTDTQYF. The CDR3 nucleotides are TGTGCCACCAGTGACCGCGGGACACCTGACACAGATACGCAGTATTTT.

This clonotype was seen a handful of times. The chain couples TRBV6-5 to TRBJ2-5; weak D call: TRBD1 (8 bases). Germline values: CDR1 MNHEY, CDR2 SVGAGI. V lost 1 base to trimming and J lost 5 bases, with 17 bases between them. The CDR3 length is 16 residues. The CDR3 region has the DNA TGTGCCAGCAGTTACTATCGGACAGGGCGGGAGGAGACCCAGTACTTC. Translation gives CASSYYRTGREETQYF.

The rearrangement joins TRBV6-2 or TRBV6-3 to TRBJ2-3; 11 bases are a match to TRBD1. Unmatched junction bases numbered 4, after V lost 2 bases and J lost 6 bases. CDR3 length: 15 residues. Germline CDR1 reads MNHEY; CDR2 reads SVGEGT. The CDR3 region is CASSYGQGASDTQYF. The CDR3 nucleotides read TGTGCCAGCAGTTACGGACAGGGGGCCTCGGATACGCAGTATTTT.

This rearrangement joins TRBV7-3 to TRBJ1-1, with no clear D. Germline V CDR1 and CDR2: SGHTA, FQGTGA. Trimming removed 3 bases from V and 0 bases from J, with 5 bases in between. The CDR3 runs to 13 residues. This CDR3 is CASSLYLNTEAFF. CDR3 in DNA: TGTGCCAGCAGCTTGTACTTGAACACTGAAGCTTTCTTT.

The genes are TRBV20-1 and TRBJ2-7; D might be TRBD1 (5 bases). Germline lookup yields CDR1 DFQATT and CDR2 SNEGSKA (reference sequence). The V and J ends lost 5 bases and 6 bases respectively, with 23 bases between them. The CDR3 covers 15 residues. Here the CDR3 reads CSAHFGAKPLAEQYF. In DNA form, the CDR3 reads TGCAGTGCTCATTTTGGGGCGAAACCTCTGGCCGAGCAGTACTTC.

This chain joins TRBV28 and TRBJ1-4; D not resolved. V lost 3 bases to trimming and J lost 5 bases, with 13 bases between them. The germline gives CDR1 MDHEN, CDR2 SYDVKM. This CDR3 comprises 15 residues. The CDR3 sequence is CASSFGGGRNEKLFF. The CDR3 DNA sequence: TGTGCCAGCAGTTTCGGCGGAGGGAGAAATGAAAAACTGTTTTTT.